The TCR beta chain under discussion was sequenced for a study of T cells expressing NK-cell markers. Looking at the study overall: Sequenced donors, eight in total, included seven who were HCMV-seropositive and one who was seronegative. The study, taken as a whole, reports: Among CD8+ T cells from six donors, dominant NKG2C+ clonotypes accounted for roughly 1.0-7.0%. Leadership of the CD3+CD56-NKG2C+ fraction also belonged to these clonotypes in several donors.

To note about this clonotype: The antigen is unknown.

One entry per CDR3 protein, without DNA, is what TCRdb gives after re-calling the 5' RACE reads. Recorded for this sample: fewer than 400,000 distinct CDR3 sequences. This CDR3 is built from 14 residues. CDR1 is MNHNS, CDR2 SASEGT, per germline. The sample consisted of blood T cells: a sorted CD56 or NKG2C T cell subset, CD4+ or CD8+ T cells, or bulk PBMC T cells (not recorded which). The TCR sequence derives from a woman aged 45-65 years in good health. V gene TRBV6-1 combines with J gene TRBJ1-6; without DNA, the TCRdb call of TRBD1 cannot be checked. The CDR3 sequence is CASSGTGSISPLHF.